This TCR beta chain appears in the sequencing data of a study of blood T cells in healthy people across ages. Study results and caveats: It was held that diversity estimates obtained from one million T cells represented underestimates. Older age went with lower TCR beta diversity per million T cells, in a roughly linear way.

This clonotype was observed a single time. The antigen is undetermined. Using a J-beta primer mix together with a sample-barcoded 5' primer, a second PCR was run for roughly 7 to 11 cycles. Each CDR3 protein gets one entry after TCRdb re-called the 5' RACE reads with MiXCR. The sample consists of over a million distinct CDR3 sequences, 20% to 25% of them appearing once. The sample was also linked to a second study, of T cells of mothers and their children. That report notes: Healthy Caucasian mothers, a few in number, and their six children were the donors.

The sequencing sample was made of blood. The sequence was collected from a girl aged 2-10 years in good health.

The CDR3 loop reads CATSALSGGPTDTQYF. The CDR3 DNA sequence: TGTGCCACCAGTGCCCTCAGCGGGGGGCCAACAGATACGCAGTATTTT. The rearrangement uses TRBV24-1 and TRBJ2-3; 9 positions match TRBD2. The germline V gene has CDR1 KGHDR and CDR2 SFDVKD. V lost 5 bases and J lost 3; bases outside the gene matches: 8. CDR3 length: 16 amino acids.